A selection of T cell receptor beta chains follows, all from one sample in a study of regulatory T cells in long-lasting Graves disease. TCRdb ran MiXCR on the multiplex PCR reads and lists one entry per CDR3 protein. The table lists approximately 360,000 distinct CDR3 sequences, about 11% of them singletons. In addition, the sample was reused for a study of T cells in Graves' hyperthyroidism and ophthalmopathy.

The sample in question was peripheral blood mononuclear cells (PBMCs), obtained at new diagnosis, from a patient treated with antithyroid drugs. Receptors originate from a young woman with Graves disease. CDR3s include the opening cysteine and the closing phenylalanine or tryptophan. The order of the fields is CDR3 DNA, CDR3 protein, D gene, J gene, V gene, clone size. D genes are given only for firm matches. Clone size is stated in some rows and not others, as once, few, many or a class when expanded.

DNA: TGTGCCAGCAGCTTTGGGGATAGGTTTATTAATGAGCAGTTCTTC
CDR3: CASSFGDRFINEQFF
D: -
J: TRBJ2-1
V: TRBV11-2
size: many

DNA: TGTGCCTGGAGTGTACCCTTTGGAGAGGAGAAAGATTCACCCCTCCACTTT
CDR3: CAWSVPFGEEKDSPLHF
D: -
J: TRBJ1-6
V: TRBV30
size: many

DNA: TGCGCCAGCAGCCAATCTTGGAGCACAGATACGCAGTATTTT
CDR3: CASSQSWSTDTQYF
D: -
J: TRBJ2-3
V: TRBV4-3
size: -

DNA: TGTGCCAGCAGCTTGGCGGGACTTCCAGAAAGAGGTAGAACTGAAGCTTTCTTT
CDR3: CASSLAGLPERGRTEAFF
D: -
J: TRBJ1-1
V: TRBV7-9
size: many

DNA: TGTGCCAGTCGAACCCAAAGCCCCTATGGCTACACCTTC
CDR3: CASRTQSPYGYTF
D: -
J: TRBJ1-2
V: TRBV19
size: -

DNA: TGCAGCGTTGAAGACCGACTTACAGGGGGGAGAGGGGAAGCTTTCTTT
CDR3: CSVEDRLTGGRGEAFF
D: TRBD1
J: TRBJ1-1
V: TRBV29-1
size: few

DNA: TGTGCCAGCAGCTTGGGACAGGGGACCAATCAGCCCCAGCATTTT
CDR3: CASSLGQGTNQPQHF
D: TRBD1
J: TRBJ1-5
V: TRBV11-1
size: many

DNA: TGTGCCAGCAGCTTAGGTGGGGGCCGAAGCAGTCGGAGCTCCTACAATGAGCAGTTCTTC
CDR3: CASSLGGGRSSRSSYNEQFF
D: -
J: TRBJ2-1
V: TRBV7-9
size: many

DNA: TGTGCCAGCAGCCTGGACTCTTTAGCCAAAAACATTCAGTACTTC
CDR3: CASSLDSLAKNIQYF
D: -
J: TRBJ2-4
V: TRBV7-3
size: many

DNA: TGTGCCAGCAGTTACTCGTCCACAGGGGTCCCTGAGCAGTTCTTC
CDR3: CASSYSSTGVPEQFF
D: TRBD1
J: TRBJ2-1
V: TRBV6-6
size: -

DNA: TGTGCCAGCAGCCTCTCAAGGGGGCGCGACTATGGCTACACCTTC
CDR3: CASSLSRGRDYGYTF
D: TRBD1
J: TRBJ1-2
V: TRBV7-2
size: many

DNA: TGTGCCAGCAGCTACGGGACAGGGGAAGACGAGCAGTACTTC
CDR3: CASSYGTGEDEQYF
D: TRBD1
J: TRBJ2-7
V: TRBV7-8
size: many

DNA: TGTGCCAGCAGCCCTGGTGACTCCCACACAGATACGCAGTATTTT
CDR3: CASSPGDSHTDTQYF
D: -
J: TRBJ2-3
V: TRBV11-3
size: -

DNA: TGTGCCAGCAGCTTAGGGGGTTCACCCCTCCACTTT
CDR3: CASSLGGSPLHF
D: -
J: TRBJ1-6
V: TRBV5-8
size: many

DNA: TGTGCCAGCAGTTTATCAACAGGGTTGAATGAGCAGTTCTTC
CDR3: CASSLSTGLNEQFF
D: -
J: TRBJ2-1
V: TRBV27
size: many

DNA: TGCGCCAGCAGCTTCCGGGGGCAGGAAAATTCACCCCTCCACTTT
CDR3: CASSFRGQENSPLHF
D: -
J: TRBJ1-6
V: TRBV5-1
size: few

DNA: TGTGCCAGCAGCTTACTAGGTGGCCAAGAGACCCAGTACTTC
CDR3: CASSLLGGQETQYF
D: -
J: TRBJ2-5
V: TRBV7-3
size: many

DNA: TGTGCCAGCAGTTACTCGGTAGCGGGGGGCGGGGAGGTGACCCAGTACTTC
CDR3: CASSYSVAGGGEVTQYF
D: TRBD2
J: TRBJ2-5
V: TRBV6-5
size: many

DNA: TGTGCCAGCAGTGGCAGCGGGATCCAACCCTACGAGCAGTACTTC
CDR3: CASSGSGIQPYEQYF
D: TRBD2
J: TRBJ2-7
V: TRBV28
size: many

DNA: TGTGCCAGCAGCATACTTAGCGGGAGTATCCACAATGAGCAGTTCTTC
CDR3: CASSILSGSIHNEQFF
D: TRBD2
J: TRBJ2-1
V: TRBV9
size: -

DNA: TGTGCCAGCAGTTTCAGGGGGCAGGGTACAGATACGCAGTATTTT
CDR3: CASSFRGQGTDTQYF
D: TRBD1
J: TRBJ2-3
V: TRBV12-3/TRBV12-4
size: many

DNA: TGTGCCAGCAGTTTAAGGTTCGGCGGAAACTATGGCTACACCTTC
CDR3: CASSLRFGGNYGYTF
D: -
J: TRBJ1-2
V: TRBV27
size: many

DNA: TGTGCCAGCAGTGTTATGGTGAACACTGAAGCTTTCTTT
CDR3: CASSVMVNTEAFF
D: -
J: TRBJ1-1
V: TRBV6-2/TRBV6-3
size: many

DNA: TGCGCCAGCAGCTTGCTGCCAGGGGATCCCCTCCACTTT
CDR3: CASSLLPGDPLHF
D: -
J: TRBJ1-6
V: TRBV5-1
size: few

DNA: TGTGCCAGCAGCTTAGGGGTGGGAGGTTGGGGAGAGACCCAGTACTTC
CDR3: CASSLGVGGWGETQYF
D: -
J: TRBJ2-5
V: TRBV7-2
size: few

DNA: TGTGCCAGCAGTCCCCAATTGGACAGGGGAGACTCTTCGATCGGGGCCAACGTCCTGACTTTC
CDR3: CASSPQLDRGDSSIGANVLTF
D: TRBD1
J: TRBJ2-6
V: TRBV27
size: few

DNA: TGCAGCGCTGGGGGGGGACAGGGGGTAAACGGCTACACCTTC
CDR3: CSAGGGQGVNGYTF
D: TRBD1
J: TRBJ1-2
V: TRBV29-1
size: few

DNA: TGTGCCAGCAGTGACCGTAGCGGGAGGGATTACAATGAGCAGTTCTTC
CDR3: CASSDRSGRDYNEQFF
D: TRBD2
J: TRBJ2-1
V: TRBV25-1
size: -

DNA: TGTGCCAGCCTGACTAGCGGGGGTTACAATGAGCAGTTCTTC
CDR3: CASLTSGGYNEQFF
D: TRBD2
J: TRBJ2-1
V: TRBV11-2
size: -

DNA: TGCGCCAGCAGCTTGGGTTCCCAGCCATCCTACGAGCAGTACTTC
CDR3: CASSLGSQPSYEQYF
D: -
J: TRBJ2-7
V: TRBV5-1
size: many

DNA: TGCGCCAGCAGCCAAGAAGGCAGGTTAATAAAGACCGGGGAGCTGTTTTTT
CDR3: CASSQEGRLIKTGELFF
D: -
J: TRBJ2-2
V: TRBV4-1
size: -

DNA: TGCGCCAGCAGCTTGGCCGGGCTAGCGGGGACCAATGAGCAGTTCTTC
CDR3: CASSLAGLAGTNEQFF
D: TRBD2
J: TRBJ2-1
V: TRBV5-1
size: many

DNA: TGTGCCAGCAGTCGTACTCAAGCCAAAAACATTCAGTACTTC
CDR3: CASSRTQAKNIQYF
D: -
J: TRBJ2-4
V: TRBV12-3/TRBV12-4
size: few

DNA: TGTGCCAGCAGCTTAGCCGGCGGGACAGACGAGCAGTACTTC
CDR3: CASSLAGGTDEQYF
D: -
J: TRBJ2-7
V: TRBV7-6
size: -

DNA: TGCGCCAGCAGCCAAGATTTGGGGGCTCGTGTAACCGGGGAGCTGTTTTTT
CDR3: CASSQDLGARVTGELFF
D: -
J: TRBJ2-2
V: TRBV4-3
size: -

DNA: TGTGCCAGCAGGGACGACGGGACCGGGGAGCTGCTTTTT
CDR3: CASRDDGTGELLF
D: -
J: TRBJ2-2
V: TRBV12-3/TRBV12-4
size: few

DNA: TGCAGCGTTGAACTGACGGCAGGGGGAAATGAGCAGTTCTTC
CDR3: CSVELTAGGNEQFF
D: TRBD1
J: TRBJ2-1
V: TRBV29-1
size: many

DNA: TGTGCCAGCAGCTTAGCGCCCTCCAGGGGTACTGAAGCTTTCTTT
CDR3: CASSLAPSRGTEAFF
D: -
J: TRBJ1-1
V: TRBV7-8
size: -

DNA: TGTGCCAGCAGCGTAGAAACTAGCGGGTATGAGCAGTTCTTC
CDR3: CASSVETSGYEQFF
D: TRBD2
J: TRBJ2-1
V: TRBV9
size: many

DNA: TGCAGTGCTAAGGACAAGACCTCTGGGGCCAACGTCCTGACTTTC
CDR3: CSAKDKTSGANVLTF
D: -
J: TRBJ2-6
V: TRBV20-1
size: -

DNA: TGCAGTGCTAGATATAGACAGGTCCACTACGAGCAGTACTTC
CDR3: CSARYRQVHYEQYF
D: -
J: TRBJ2-7
V: TRBV20-1
size: many

DNA: TGTGCCGGACCCGGGGGGGCGTCCTACAATGAGCAGTTCTTC
CDR3: CAGPGGASYNEQFF
D: TRBD2
J: TRBJ2-1
V: TRBV6-1
size: many

DNA: TGCAGTGCCCTCCGGGGGGTTAGCACTGAAGCTTTCTTT
CDR3: CSALRGVSTEAFF
D: -
J: TRBJ1-1
V: TRBV20-1
size: few

DNA: TGTGCCAGCAGCTGGGGGAAGAATGAAAAACTGTTTTTT
CDR3: CASSWGKNEKLFF
D: -
J: TRBJ1-4
V: TRBV11-2
size: many

DNA: TGTGCCAGCAGCTCTCTAGGCGGGGGGCAGCCCCAGCATTTT
CDR3: CASSSLGGGQPQHF
D: -
J: TRBJ1-5
V: TRBV27
size: many

DNA: TGTGCCAGCAGTTCGAAACAGGGATTCAATCAGCCCCAGCATTTT
CDR3: CASSSKQGFNQPQHF
D: -
J: TRBJ1-5
V: TRBV12-3/TRBV12-4
size: many

DNA: TGTGCCAGCAGCCAAGATATTCCCCGTAGCGGGGGACCGCAGTATTTT
CDR3: CASSQDIPRSGGPQYF
D: TRBD2
J: TRBJ2-3
V: TRBV4-2
size: -

DNA: TGTGCCAGCAGCCCGGACGGTGGGAACCAGGAGCAGTTCTTC
CDR3: CASSPDGGNQEQFF
D: -
J: TRBJ2-1
V: TRBV13
size: -

DNA: TGTGCCAGCAGCCGCGTTAGCGGGGGGCCACCCAATGAGCAGTTCTTC
CDR3: CASSRVSGGPPNEQFF
D: TRBD2
J: TRBJ2-1
V: TRBV7-2
size: many

DNA: TGTGCCAGCAGCGTAGGGACTAGCGGAAACAATGAGCAGTTCTTC
CDR3: CASSVGTSGNNEQFF
D: TRBD2
J: TRBJ2-1
V: TRBV7-2
size: few

DNA: TGTGCCAGCTCACCGCAAGGGAGAACTGAAGCTTTCTTT
CDR3: CASSPQGRTEAFF
D: -
J: TRBJ1-1
V: TRBV18
size: many

DNA: TGCAGTGCTAGCGACGGGGGGTACAATCAGCCCCAGCATTTT
CDR3: CSASDGGYNQPQHF
D: -
J: TRBJ1-5
V: TRBV20-1
size: -

DNA: TGTGCCAGCAGCTTCGAGTCCGGCCCCACAGATACGCAGTATTTT
CDR3: CASSFESGPTDTQYF
D: -
J: TRBJ2-3
V: TRBV7-9
size: many

DNA: TGTGCCACCCGCCAGGACAGCTATAATTCACCCCTCCACTTT
CDR3: CATRQDSYNSPLHF
D: -
J: TRBJ1-6
V: TRBV6-1
size: many